This T cell receptor beta chain was documented in a study of T cells in localized non-small cell lung cancer. Sequencing used immunoSEQ multiplex PCR; TCRdb keeps in-frame clones, though not all of them. The sample records 30,000 to 35,000 clones, around 93% being singletons. Study-wide results and caveats: Longer overall survival accompanied higher blood T cell density.

Concerning this clone: Its antigen is unknown.

CDR3 size: 13 residues. The germline gives CDR1 MNHEY, CDR2 SMNVEV (reference sequence). V was trimmed by 1 base and J by 1 base, leaving 4 bases between them. The receptor was isolated from a female donor of 60 years or more with stage I lung adenocarcinoma. The chain carries TRBV27 and TRBJ1-1, with no clear D. The sequencing here drew on peripheral blood, taken before any cancer treatment. CDR3 amino acids: CASSLWQNTEAFF. For the CDR3, the DNA is TGTGCCAGCAGTTTATGGCAGAACACTGAAGCTTTCTTT.